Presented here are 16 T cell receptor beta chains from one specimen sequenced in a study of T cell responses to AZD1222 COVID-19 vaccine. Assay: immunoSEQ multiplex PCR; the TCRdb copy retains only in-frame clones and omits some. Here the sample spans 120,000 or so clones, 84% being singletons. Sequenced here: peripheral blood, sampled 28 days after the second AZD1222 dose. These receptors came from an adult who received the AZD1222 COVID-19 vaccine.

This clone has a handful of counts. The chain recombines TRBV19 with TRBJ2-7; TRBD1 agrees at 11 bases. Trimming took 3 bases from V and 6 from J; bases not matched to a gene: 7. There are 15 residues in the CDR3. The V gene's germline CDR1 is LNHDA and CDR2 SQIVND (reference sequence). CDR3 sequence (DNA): TGTGCCAGTAGTATCGGGACAGGGGGTTGGCGCGAGCAGTACTTC. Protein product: CASSIGTGGWREQYF.

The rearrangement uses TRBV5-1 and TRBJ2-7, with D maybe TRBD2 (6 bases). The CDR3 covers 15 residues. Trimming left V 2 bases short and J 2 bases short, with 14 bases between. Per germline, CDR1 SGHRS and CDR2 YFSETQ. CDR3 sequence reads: CASSFRPGEAYEQYF. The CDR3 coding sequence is TGCGCCAGCAGCTTTAGGCCGGGGGAAGCCTACGAGCAGTACTTC.

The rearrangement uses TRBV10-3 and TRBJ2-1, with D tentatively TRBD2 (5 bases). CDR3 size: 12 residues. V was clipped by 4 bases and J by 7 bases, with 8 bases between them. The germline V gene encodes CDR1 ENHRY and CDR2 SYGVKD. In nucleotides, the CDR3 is TGTGCCATCAGTGTGTCGGGGAATGAGCAGTTCTTC. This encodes CAISVSGNEQFF.

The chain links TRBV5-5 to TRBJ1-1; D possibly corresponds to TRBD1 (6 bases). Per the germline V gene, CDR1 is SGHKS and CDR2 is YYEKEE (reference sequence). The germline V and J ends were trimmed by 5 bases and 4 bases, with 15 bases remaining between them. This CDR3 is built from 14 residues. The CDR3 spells CASRTQGGGTEAFF. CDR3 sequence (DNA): TGTGCCAGCAGGACACAGGGAGGGGGCACTGAAGCTTTCTTT.

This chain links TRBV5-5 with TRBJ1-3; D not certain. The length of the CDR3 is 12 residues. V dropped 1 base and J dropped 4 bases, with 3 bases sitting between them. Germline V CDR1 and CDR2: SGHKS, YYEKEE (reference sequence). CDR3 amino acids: CASSLSGNTIYF. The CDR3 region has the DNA TGTGCCAGCAGCTTGTCCGGAAACACCATATATTTT.

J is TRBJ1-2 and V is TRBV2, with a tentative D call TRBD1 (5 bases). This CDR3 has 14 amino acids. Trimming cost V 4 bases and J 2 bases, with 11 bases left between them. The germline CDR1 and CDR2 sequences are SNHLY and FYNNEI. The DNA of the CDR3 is TGTGCCAGCAGTGGGGGCCGGCAAAACTATGGCTACACCTTC. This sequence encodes CASSGGRQNYGYTF. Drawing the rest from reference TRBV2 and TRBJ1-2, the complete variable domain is EPEVTQTPSHQVTQMGQEVILRCVPISNHLYFYWYRQILGQKVEFLVSFYNNEISEKSEIFDDQFSVERPDGSNFTLKIRSTKLEDSAMYFCASSGGRQNYGYTFGSGTRLTVV.

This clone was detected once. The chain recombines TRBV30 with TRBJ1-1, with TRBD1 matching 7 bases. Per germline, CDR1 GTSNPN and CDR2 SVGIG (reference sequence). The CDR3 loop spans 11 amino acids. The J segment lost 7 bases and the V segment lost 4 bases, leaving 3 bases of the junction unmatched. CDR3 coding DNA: TGTGCCTGGACTGGACAGGTTGAAGCTTTCTTT. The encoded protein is CAWTGQVEAFF.

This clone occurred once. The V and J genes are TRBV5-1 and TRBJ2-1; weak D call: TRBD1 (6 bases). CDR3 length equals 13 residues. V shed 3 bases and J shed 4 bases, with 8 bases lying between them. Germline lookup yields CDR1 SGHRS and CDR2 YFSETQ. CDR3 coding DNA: TGCGCCAGCAGCTCAGACAGGTACAATGAGCAGTTCTTC. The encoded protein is CASSSDRYNEQFF. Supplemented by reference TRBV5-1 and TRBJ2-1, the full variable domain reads KAGVTQTPRYLIKTRGQQVTLSCSPISGHRSVSWYQQTPGQGLQFLFEYFSETQRNKGNFPGRFSGRQFSNSRSEMNVSTLELGDSALYLCASSSDRYNEQFFGPGTRLTVL.

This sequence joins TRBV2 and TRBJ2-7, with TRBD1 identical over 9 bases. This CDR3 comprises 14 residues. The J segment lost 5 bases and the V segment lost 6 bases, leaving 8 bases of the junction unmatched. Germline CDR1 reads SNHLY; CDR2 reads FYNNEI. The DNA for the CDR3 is TGTGCCAGCAGACCCAGGACAGGGGTTGACGAGCAGTACTTC. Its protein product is CASRPRTGVDEQYF. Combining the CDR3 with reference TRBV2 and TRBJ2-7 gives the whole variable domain EPEVTQTPSHQVTQMGQEVILRCVPISNHLYFYWYRQILGQKVEFLVSFYNNEISEKSEIFDDQFSVERPDGSNFTLKIRSTKLEDSAMYFCASRPRTGVDEQYFGPGTRLTVT.

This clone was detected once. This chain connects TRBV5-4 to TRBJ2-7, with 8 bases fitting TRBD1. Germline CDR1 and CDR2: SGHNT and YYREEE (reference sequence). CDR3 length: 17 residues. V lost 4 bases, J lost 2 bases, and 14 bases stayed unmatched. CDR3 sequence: CASSHTSMDRDPYEQYF. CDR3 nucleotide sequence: TGTGCCAGCAGCCACACGTCTATGGACAGGGACCCCTACGAGCAGTACTTC.

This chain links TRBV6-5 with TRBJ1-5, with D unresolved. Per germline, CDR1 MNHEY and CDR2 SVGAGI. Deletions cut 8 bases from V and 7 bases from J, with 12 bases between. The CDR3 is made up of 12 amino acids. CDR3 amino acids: CASGEGGQPQHF. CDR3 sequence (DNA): TGTGCCAGCGGAGAGGGAGGGCAGCCCCAGCATTTT.

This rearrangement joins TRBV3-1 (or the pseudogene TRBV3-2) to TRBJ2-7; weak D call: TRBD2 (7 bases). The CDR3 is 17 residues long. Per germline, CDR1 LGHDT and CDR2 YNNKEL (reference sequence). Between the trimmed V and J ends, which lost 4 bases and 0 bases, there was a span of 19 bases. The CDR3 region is CASSPPGGSPSSYEQYF. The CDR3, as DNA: TGTGCCAGCAGCCCCCCGGGGGGCTCCCCCTCCTCCTACGAGCAGTACTTC.

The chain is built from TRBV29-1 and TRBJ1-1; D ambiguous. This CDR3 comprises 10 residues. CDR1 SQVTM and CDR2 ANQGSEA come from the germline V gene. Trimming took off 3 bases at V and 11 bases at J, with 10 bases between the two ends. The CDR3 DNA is TGCAGCGTTGATGGCGGAAAGGCTTTCTTT. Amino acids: CSVDGGKAFF.

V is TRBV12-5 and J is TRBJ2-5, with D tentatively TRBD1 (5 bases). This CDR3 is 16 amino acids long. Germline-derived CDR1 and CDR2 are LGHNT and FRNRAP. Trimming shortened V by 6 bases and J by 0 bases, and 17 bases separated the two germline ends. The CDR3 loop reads CASGQGHLTDQETQYF. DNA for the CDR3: TGTGCTAGTGGCCAGGGCCACCTTACCGACCAAGAGACCCAGTACTTC.

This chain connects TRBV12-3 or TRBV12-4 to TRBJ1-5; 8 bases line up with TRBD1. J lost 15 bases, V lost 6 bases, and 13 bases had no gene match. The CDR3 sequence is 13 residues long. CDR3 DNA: TGTGCCAGCAGCCTAGATCGGACAGGGTCATCGCATTTT. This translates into CASSLDRTGSSHF.

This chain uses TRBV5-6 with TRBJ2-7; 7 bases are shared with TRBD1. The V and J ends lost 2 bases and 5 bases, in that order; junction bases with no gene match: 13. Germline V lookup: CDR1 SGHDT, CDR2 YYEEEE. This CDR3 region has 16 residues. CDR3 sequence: CASSFPLTRGFDEQYF. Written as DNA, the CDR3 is TGTGCCAGCAGCTTCCCCTTGACCAGGGGGTTCGACGAGCAGTACTTC.